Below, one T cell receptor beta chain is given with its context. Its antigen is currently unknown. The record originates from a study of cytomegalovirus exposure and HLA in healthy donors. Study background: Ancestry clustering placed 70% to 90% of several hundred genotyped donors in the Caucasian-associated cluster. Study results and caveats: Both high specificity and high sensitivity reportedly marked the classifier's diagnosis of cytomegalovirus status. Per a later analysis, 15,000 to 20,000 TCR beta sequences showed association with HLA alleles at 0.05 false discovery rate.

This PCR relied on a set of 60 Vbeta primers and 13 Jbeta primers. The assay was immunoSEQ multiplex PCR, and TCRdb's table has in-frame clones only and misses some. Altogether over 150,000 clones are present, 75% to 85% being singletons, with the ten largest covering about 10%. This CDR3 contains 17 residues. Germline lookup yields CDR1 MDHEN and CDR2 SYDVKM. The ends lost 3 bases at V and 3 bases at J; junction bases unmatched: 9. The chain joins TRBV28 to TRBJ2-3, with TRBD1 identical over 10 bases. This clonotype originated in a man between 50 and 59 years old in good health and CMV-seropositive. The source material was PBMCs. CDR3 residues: CASSFPTTGGETDTQYF. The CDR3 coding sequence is TGTGCCAGCAGTTTTCCGACGACAGGGGGCGAGACAGATACGCAGTATTTT.